Below are 18 T cell receptor beta chains sequenced from a single sample in a study of CD8 T cells in ankylosing spondylitis. Points from the study as a whole: The study identified a TCR beta motif of 7 or 8 highly homologous variants that appeared characteristic of ankylosing spondylitis blood.

Each CDR3 protein is one row after TCRdb ran MiXCR on the 5' RACE reads. The table includes roughly 670,000 distinct CDR3 sequences, 15% to 20% detected once. These TCRs' antigens remain unknown. The sequenced material came from blood, either unsorted or a sorted T cell fraction (not recorded which). Receptor source: a male donor with ankylosing spondylitis.

The chain couples TRBV5-1 to TRBJ2-1; 7 positions match TRBD2. The CDR3 is made up of 15 amino acids. From germline, CDR1 is SGHRS and CDR2 YFSETQ. Unmatched junction bases numbered 9, after V lost 3 bases and J lost 6 bases. The CDR3 DNA reads TGCGCCAGCAGCTGGGAGGGAGAGTTTAGCAATGAGCAGTTCTTC. This gives the protein CASSWEGEFSNEQFF. Complete variable domain (other parts from reference TRBV5-1 and TRBJ2-1): KAGVTQTPRYLIKTRGQQVTLSCSPISGHRSVSWYQQTPGQGLQFLFEYFSETQRNKGNFPGRFSGRQFSNSRSEMNVSTLELGDSALYLCASSWEGEFSNEQFFGPGTRLTVL.

J is TRBJ1-6 and V is TRBV19, with TRBD1 identical over 9 bases. The CDR3 runs 15 residues. Germline V lookup: CDR1 LNHDA, CDR2 SQIVND (reference sequence). Trimming cost V 4 bases and J 4 bases; bases outside gene matches: 2. CDR3 DNA: TGTGCCAGTAGTACCGGGACAGGGTATAATTCACCCCTCCACTTT. Translated: CASSTGTGYNSPLHF.

In its sample, this clonotype was seen many times. The CDR3 nucleotides are TGTGCCATCAGTGAGTCAGCCGAGCAGTACTTC. Translating gives CAISESAEQYF. V usage is TRBV10-3 and J usage is TRBJ2-7, with D unclear. CDR1 is ENHRY and CDR2 is SYGVKD in the germline V gene. V was trimmed by 0 bases and J by 6 bases, leaving 3 bases between them. The CDR3 runs 11 residues.

The sample holds many counts of this clonotype. This chain joins TRBV28 and TRBJ2-1; D is undetermined. The CDR3 runs 16 residues. CDR1 is MDHEN, CDR2 SYDVKM, per germline. Trimming removed 1 base from V and 0 bases from J, with 10 bases in between. The CDR3 DNA sequence: TGTGCCAGCAGTTTATCGGGTCGGAGCTCCTACAATGAGCAGTTCTTC. Residues: CASSLSGRSSYNEQFF.

There are a few counts of this clonotype. V is TRBV6-1 and J is TRBJ2-7; 8 bases are a match to TRBD1. After removal of 2 bases from V and 12 bases from J, the junction contained 15 bases not matched to a gene. In germline, CDR1 is MNHNS, CDR2 SASEGT. CDR3 length: 15 amino acids. CDR3 nucleotide sequence: TGTGCCAGCAGTGAACCTTACAAGGACAGGGCTGATAGGTACTTC. Encoded protein: CASSEPYKDRADRYF.

This clonotype has ten or more counts. The chain uses TRBV4-2 and TRBJ1-3; D ambiguous. V was trimmed by 3 bases and J by 0 bases, leaving 6 bases between them. Looked up from germline, CDR1 is LGHNA and CDR2 is YNFKEQ. This CDR3 is 14 amino acids long. CDR3 sequence: CASSQGHSGNTIYF. The CDR3 DNA reads TGTGCCAGCAGCCAGGGCCACTCTGGAAACACCATATATTTT.

This clonotype was counted only a few times. The chain has TRBV12-5 and TRBJ2-7; no clear D gene. CDR3 length: 11 amino acids. Trimming removed 4 bases at V and 4 bases at J, with 5 bases between. Germline CDR1 is LGHNT and CDR2 is FRNRAP. The CDR3 bases are TGTGCTAGTGGTTCCCGATACGAGCAGTACTTC. This translates into CASGSRYEQYF. The entire variable domain, with the rest obtained from reference TRBV12-5 and TRBJ2-7, is as follows: DARVTQTPRHKVTEMGQEVTMRCQPILGHNTVFWYRQTMMQGLELLAYFRNRAPLDDSGMPKDRFSAEMPDATLATLKIQPSEPRDSAVYFCASGSRYEQYFGPGTRLTVT.

A single count supports this clonotype. The chain is built from TRBV27 and TRBJ1-1; perhaps TRBD1 as D (6 bases). This CDR3 contains 13 residues. Germline-derived CDR1 and CDR2 are MNHEY and SMNVEV (reference sequence). Trimming took off 5 bases at V and 4 bases at J, with 11 bases between the two ends. The CDR3 loop is CASSPGARTEAFF. CDR3 DNA sequence: TGTGCCAGCAGTCCGGGGGCCCGCACTGAAGCTTTCTTT.

This clonotype was recorded a few times. The CDR3 region is CASSQAVSADTQYF. In DNA, the CDR3 is TGCGCCAGCAGCCAAGCGGTGAGCGCAGATACGCAGTATTTT. The chain is built from TRBV4-3 and TRBJ2-3; D unclear. Germline V gene lookup returns CDR1 LGHNA and CDR2 YSLEER. CDR3 length: 14 amino acids. Trimming removed 1 base from V and 4 bases from J, with 9 bases in between.

V usage is TRBV30 and J usage is TRBJ2-3; the D is unclear. The germline V gene encodes CDR1 GTSNPN and CDR2 SVGIG (reference sequence). V lost 4 bases, J lost 6 bases, and 11 bases lay in between. This CDR3 spans 12 amino acids. DNA for the CDR3: TGTGCCTGGATTTCCCTCAGGGATACGCAGTATTTT. As protein: CAWISLRDTQYF.

V usage is TRBV5-1 and J usage is TRBJ2-7; 10 bases are a match to TRBD1. The length of the CDR3 is 14 residues. The J segment lost 2 bases and the V segment lost 6 bases, leaving 5 bases of the junction unmatched. The germline V gene encodes CDR1 SGHRS and CDR2 YFSETQ. CDR3 coding DNA: TGCGCCAGCACCGGACAGGGGGACGCCTACGAGCAGTACTTC. It codes for CASTGQGDAYEQYF.

This clonotype was detected many times. V gene TRBV7-6 combines with J gene TRBJ2-2; 10 bases fit TRBD2. CDR1 and CDR2 (germline): SGHVS, FNYEAQ. Germline trimming cut 5 bases from V and 7 bases from J; bases unmatched to any gene: 13. There are 17 residues in the CDR3. The CDR3 nucleotides are TGTGCCAGCAGCCCACTAGCGGGGCACCCGAAGAACGGGGAGCTGTTTTTT. This translates into CASSPLAGHPKNGELFF. Together with reference TRBV7-6 and TRBJ2-2, the CDR3 gives the full variable domain: GAGVSQSPRYKVTKRGQDVALRCDPISGHVSLYWYRQALGQGPEFLTYFNYEAQQDKSGLPNDRFSAERPEGSISTLTIQRTEQRDSAMYRCASSPLAGHPKNGELFFGEGSRLTVL.

This clonotype was seen more than once but under ten times. The rearrangement uses TRBV7-9 and TRBJ2-3; no firm D call. The CDR3 loop spans 14 amino acids. Germline values: CDR1 SEHNR, CDR2 FQNEAQ (reference sequence). Trimming took 3 bases from V and 6 from J, leaving 13 bases between them. In nucleotides, the CDR3 is TGTGCCAGCAGCTTTATAGACGGCCGGGATACGCAGTATTTT. Protein sequence: CASSFIDGRDTQYF.

The rearrangement joins TRBV6-1 to TRBJ2-7, with TRBD2 matching 10 bases. The CDR3 is 17 residues long. Trimming took 6 bases from V and 3 from J; bases not matched to a gene: 14. Germline V CDR1 and CDR2: MNHNS, SASEGT. This chain's CDR3 is CASRSPSGSTRGYEQYF. The DNA of the CDR3 is TGTGCCAGCAGATCGCCTAGCGGGAGTACCCGTGGCTACGAGCAGTACTTC.

This sequence joins TRBV4-2 and TRBJ2-5, with D unclear. With 1 base removed from V and 3 bases from J, the gap between germline ends came to 6 bases. Germline V gives CDR1 LGHNA, CDR2 YNFKEQ. This CDR3 spans 13 amino acids. CDR3 residues: CASSQGAKETQYF. CDR3 in DNA: TGTGCCAGCAGCCAAGGGGCAAAAGAGACCCAGTACTTC.

This clonotype was observed at least ten times. This chain links TRBV12-3 or TRBV12-4 with TRBJ1-1; a possible D gene is TRBD1 (5 bases). Trimming shortened V by 6 bases and J by 4 bases, and 12 bases separated the two germline ends. There are 13 residues in the CDR3. As DNA, the CDR3 is TGTGCCAGCAGGGCAGGGACGGCCACTGAAGCTTTCTTT. Its translation is CASRAGTATEAFF.

CDR3 bases: TGCGCCAGCAGCCACCGAAGCGGATCCTACTACGAGCAGTACTTC. It specifies CASSHRSGSYYEQYF. The J gene is TRBJ2-7, the V gene TRBV4-1, with D possibly matching TRBD2 (5 bases). V lost 3 bases to trimming and J lost 3 bases, with 15 bases between them. The CDR3 has 15 residues. Per the germline V gene, CDR1 is MGHRA and CDR2 is YSYEKL.

The genes are TRBV2 and TRBJ2-2; possible D gene TRBD1, 6 bases. Germline V lookup: CDR1 SNHLY, CDR2 FYNNEI. CDR3 length: 15 residues. V was trimmed by 3 bases and J by 2 bases, leaving 10 bases between them. CDR3 DNA: TGTGCCAGCAGTGACGAGGGGGTCAACACCGGGGAGCTGTTTTTT. Translation: CASSDEGVNTGELFF.